What follows is one T cell receptor (beta chain) and its context. Its target is not known. The genomic DNA of each subset was split evenly across several immunoSEQ plates. Assay: immunoSEQ multiplex PCR; the TCRdb copy retains only in-frame clones and omits some. The data contain approximately 250,000 clones, about 69% of them seen just once; the ten biggest clones take up around 10%. This entry is derived from a study of shared clonotypes between healthy human individuals. General observations from the study: The four-donor shared clonotypes exceeded non-shared clonotypes in generation probability, with non-shared ones scoring lower.

With 7 bases removed from V and 6 bases from J, the gap between germline ends came to 9 bases. CDR1 is MNHEY, CDR2 SVGAGI, per germline. The CDR3 has 11 residues. This sequence was found in a man in his thirties or forties in good health. Input material: memory CD4+ T cells sorted from blood. Noted subset: CD45RA-negative fraction. The chain couples TRBV6-5 to TRBJ1-2; possible D gene TRBD1, 5 bases. The CDR3 loop is CASTNRNGYTF. CDR3 nucleotides: TGTGCCAGCACAAACAGGAATGGCTACACCTTC.